One and the same sample provided the 18 T cell receptor beta chains below, sequenced in a study of blood T cell repertoires in COVID-19. TCRdb's copy holds only in-frame clones and misses some; the assay was immunoSEQ multiplex PCR. Seen here are fewer than 250,000 clones, 80% to 90% observed once, and the top ten hold around 4%. Sequenced sample: PBMCs or T cells enriched from blood (not recorded which). These receptors were taken from a woman aged 40 to 50 with acute COVID-19.

This clone has just a few counts. This chain uses TRBV6-5 with TRBJ1-5; TRBD1 matches 8 bases. The CDR3 extends over 15 amino acids. Germline lookup yields CDR1 MNHEY and CDR2 SVGAGI. The ends lost 7 bases at V and 3 bases at J; junction bases unmatched: 8. DNA of the CDR3: TGTGCCAGCACTTTGACCAGGGGGCCCAATCAGCCCCAGCATTTT. Translated: CASTLTRGPNQPQHF.

J is TRBJ2-2 and V is TRBV28, with TRBD2 matching over 11 bases. Germline V gene sequence: CDR1 MDHEN, CDR2 SYDVKM. This CDR3 contains 15 residues. With 6 bases clipped from V and 1 base from J, the junction kept 1 base outside the gene matches. This CDR3 is CASRLAGENTGELFF. DNA for the CDR3: TGTGCCAGCAGACTAGCGGGAGAGAACACCGGGGAGCTGTTTTTT.

This clone was found once. The chain carries TRBV7-9 and TRBJ2-4, with D hard to call. CDR3 length: 12 residues. Between the trimmed V and J ends, which lost 4 bases and 9 bases, there was a span of 10 bases. Germline V gene lookup returns CDR1 SEHNR and CDR2 FQNEAQ (reference sequence). CDR3 sequence reads: CASSSITVIQYF. CDR3 nucleotide sequence: TGTGCCAGCAGCTCTATAACGGTCATTCAGTACTTC. Variable domain in full (rest from reference TRBV7-9 and TRBJ2-4): DTGVSQNPRHKITKRGQNVTFRCDPISEHNRLYWYRQTLGQGPEFLTYFQNEAQLEKSRLLSDRFSAERPKGSFSTLEIQRTEQGDSAMYLCASSSITVIQYFGAGTRLSVL.

The rearrangement links TRBV18 to TRBJ2-1; TRBD1 agrees at 10 bases. The CDR3 runs 15 residues. Germline-derived CDR1 and CDR2 are KGHSH and LQKENI. The J segment lost 4 bases and the V segment lost 4 bases, leaving 4 bases of the junction unmatched. The DNA of the CDR3 is TGTGCCAGCTCACTGGGGACAGGGGTTTACAATGAGCAGTTCTTC. This translates into CASSLGTGVYNEQFF.

This chain connects TRBV7-8 to TRBJ2-5, with 8 bases that match TRBD2. The germline V gene encodes CDR1 SGHVS and CDR2 FQNEAQ. The CDR3 spans 17 residues. J lost 1 base, V lost 4 bases, and 11 bases had no gene match. CDR3 sequence: CASSSLRSGSGQETQYF. CDR3 DNA sequence: TGTGCCAGCAGCTCCCTACGGAGCGGGAGTGGCCAAGAGACCCAGTACTTC.

This chain connects TRBV2 to TRBJ2-1, with D possibly matching TRBD2 (6 bases). CDR1 is SNHLY and CDR2 is FYNNEI in the germline V gene. The CDR3 is made up of 18 amino acids. Trimming removed 4 bases at V and 3 bases at J, with 22 bases between. CDR3 region: CASSGRGAEGRDYNEQFF. The DNA of the CDR3 is TGTGCCAGCAGTGGACGGGGCGCGGAGGGTAGGGACTACAATGAGCAGTTCTTC.

Only a few counts were recorded for this clone. The chain links TRBV28 to TRBJ1-5; D possibly corresponds to TRBD1 (5 bases). Looked up from germline, CDR1 is MDHEN and CDR2 is SYDVKM. Between the trimmed V and J ends, which lost 7 bases and 1 base, there was a span of 8 bases. The CDR3 is 13 residues long. This chain's CDR3 is CASMGGSNQPQHF. The CDR3 DNA reads as TGTGCCAGCATGGGGGGAAGCAATCAGCCCCAGCATTTT. Drawing the rest from reference TRBV28 and TRBJ1-5, the complete variable domain is DVKVTQSSRYLVKRTGEKVFLECVQDMDHENMFWYRQDPGLGLRLIYFSYDVKMKEKGDIPEGYSVSREKKERFSLILESASTNQTSMYLCASMGGSNQPQHFGDGTRLSIL.

The rearrangement links TRBV29-1 to TRBJ2-3; 10 positions match TRBD2. Trimming cost V 7 bases and J 5 bases; bases outside gene matches: 9. CDR1 is SQVTM, CDR2 ANQGSEA, per germline. The CDR3 covers 14 residues. In DNA form, the CDR3 reads TGCAGCGCTCGAGCGGGAGGGCCCGGAGATACGCAGTATTTT. This encodes CSARAGGPGDTQYF.

This chain connects TRBV18 to TRBJ1-5; TRBD1 aligns across 9 bases. The germline gives CDR1 KGHSH, CDR2 LQKENI. CDR3 size: 15 residues. V lost 2 bases to trimming and J lost 6 bases; unmatched junction nucleotides: 5. CDR3 nucleotide sequence: TGTGCCAGCTCACCAGAAGGGACAGGGAGTCAGCCCCAGCATTTT. Amino acids: CASSPEGTGSQPQHF. Supplemented by reference TRBV18 and TRBJ1-5, the full variable domain reads NAGVMQNPRHLVRRRGQEARLRCSPMKGHSHVYWYRQLPEEGLKFMVYLQKENIIDESGMPKERFSAEFPKEGPSILRIQQVVRGDSAAYFCASSPEGTGSQPQHFGDGTRLSIL.

This clone was detected many times. The rearrangement links TRBV27 to TRBJ2-7; TRBD2 matches at 7 bases. CDR1 is MNHEY, CDR2 SMNVEV, per germline (reference sequence). The CDR3 has 14 amino acids. V trimming: 4 bases; J trimming: 4 bases; junction bases outside the gene matches: 7. The CDR3: CASSWGEGGYEQYF. DNA of the CDR3: TGTGCCAGCAGTTGGGGGGAGGGCGGGTACGAGCAGTACTTC.

This sequence joins TRBV28 and TRBJ1-3; D gene uncertain. From germline, CDR1 is MDHEN and CDR2 SYDVKM. V was clipped by 7 bases and J by 4 bases, with 14 bases between them. There are 14 residues in the CDR3. In nucleotides, the CDR3 is TGTGCCAGCACTAAATCAGCAGGAGGAAACACCATATATTTT. Residues: CASTKSAGGNTIYF.

This chain links TRBV28 with TRBJ2-7; 7 nucleotides align to TRBD2. Per germline, CDR1 MDHEN and CDR2 SYDVKM. The CDR3 consists of 16 residues. V shed 5 bases, J shed 3 bases, and the junction held 13 bases outside the gene matches. The CDR3 DNA follows: TGTGCCAGCAGTAACCCCTCTAGCGGACCTCACTACGAGCAGTACTTC. Amino acids: CASSNPSSGPHYEQYF.

This clone came up a few times. The chain employs TRBV2 and TRBJ1-2; TRBD1 aligns across 9 bases. Looked up from germline, CDR1 is SNHLY and CDR2 is FYNNEI. Trimming cost V 6 bases and J 7 bases; bases outside gene matches: 9. The CDR3 consists of 14 residues. The CDR3 region is CASSRRTGEGGYTF. The CDR3 region has the DNA TGTGCCAGCAGCCGAAGGACAGGGGAGGGTGGCTACACCTTC.

This chain uses TRBV28 with TRBJ1-4, with 9 bases fitting TRBD1. The length of the CDR3 is 18 residues. The germline gives CDR1 MDHEN, CDR2 SYDVKM. Germline trimming cut 5 bases from V and 0 bases from J; bases unmatched to any gene: 10. This CDR3 reads CASSPGDRAYATNEKLFF. In DNA, the CDR3 is TGTGCCAGCAGTCCTGGGGACAGGGCCTATGCAACTAATGAAAAACTGTTTTTT.

This chain uses TRBV28 with TRBJ2-1, with 7 nucleotides matching TRBD1. The CDR3 loop spans 14 amino acids. V trimming: 8 bases; J trimming: 3 bases; junction bases outside the gene matches: 7. Germline V gene data show CDR1 as MDHEN and CDR2 as SYDVKM. Written as DNA, the CDR3 is TGTGCCAGCGTGGTGGACAGGAACTACAATGAGCAGTTCTTC. Translation gives CASVVDRNYNEQFF.

Details on this clone: Sequence at one end of the junction differs from germline and may be a read error. V usage is TRBV27 and J usage is TRBJ2-7, with D maybe TRBD1 (5 bases). CDR1 and CDR2 (germline): MNHEY, SMNVEV (reference sequence). The length of the CDR3 is 14 residues. This chain's CDR3 is CASSLFPGFYVQYF. CDR3 coding DNA: TGTGCCAGCAGTTTATTCCCAGGGTTCTACGTGCAGTACTTC.

The CDR3 loop reads CASSIFSREATYNEQFF. CDR3 DNA sequence: TGTGCCAGCAGCATTTTTTCCCGGGAGGCCACCTACAATGAGCAGTTCTTC. The genes are TRBV7-9 and TRBJ2-1; 7 nucleotides agree with TRBD2. Germline V gene sequence: CDR1 SEHNR, CDR2 FQNEAQ (reference sequence). CDR3 length: 17 residues. V lost 5 bases to trimming and J lost 2 bases; unmatched junction nucleotides: 12.

This chain joins TRBV29-1 and TRBJ2-7; 12 positions match TRBD1. The CDR3 totals 14 residues. The J segment lost 7 bases and the V segment lost 7 bases, leaving 11 bases of the junction unmatched. The germline gives CDR1 SQVTM, CDR2 ANQGSEA. The CDR3 reads CSASGGQGAEEQYF. The CDR3 DNA follows: TGCAGCGCCTCCGGGGGACAGGGGGCGGAGGAGCAGTACTTC.